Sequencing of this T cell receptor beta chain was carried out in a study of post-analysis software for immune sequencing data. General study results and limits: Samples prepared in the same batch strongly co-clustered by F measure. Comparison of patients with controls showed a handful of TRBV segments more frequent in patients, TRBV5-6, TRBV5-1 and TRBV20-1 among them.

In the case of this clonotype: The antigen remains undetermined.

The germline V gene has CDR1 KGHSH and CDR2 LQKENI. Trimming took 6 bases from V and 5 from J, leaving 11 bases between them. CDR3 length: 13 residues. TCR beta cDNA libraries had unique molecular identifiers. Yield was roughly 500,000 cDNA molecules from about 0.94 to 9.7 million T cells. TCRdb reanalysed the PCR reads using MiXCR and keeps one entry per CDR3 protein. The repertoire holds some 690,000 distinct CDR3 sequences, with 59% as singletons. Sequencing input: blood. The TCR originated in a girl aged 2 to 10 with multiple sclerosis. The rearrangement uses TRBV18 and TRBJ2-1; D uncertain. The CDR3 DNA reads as TGTGCCAGCTCCGACATGGACCACAATGAGCAGTTCTTC. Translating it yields CASSDMDHNEQFF.